Each of the 10 T cell receptor beta chains below was sequenced from the same sample in a study of blood T cell repertoires in COVID-19. Assay: immunoSEQ multiplex PCR; the TCRdb copy retains only in-frame clones and omits some. The sample has around 150,000 clones; around four fifths are singletons. Sequenced input: peripheral blood. Receptors were obtained from a man between 60 and 75 years old who had recovered from COVID-19.

The rearrangement links TRBV15 to TRBJ1-6, with TRBD1 as a possible D gene (5 bases). This CDR3 is built from 14 residues. The V and J ends lost 5 bases and 6 bases respectively, with 11 bases between them. Germline V gives CDR1 LNHNV, CDR2 YYDKDF (reference sequence). CDR3 bases: TGTGCCACCAGCGGCGGGGGACCTAATTCACCCCTCCACTTT. Protein product: CATSGGGPNSPLHF.

V usage is TRBV27 and J usage is TRBJ1-6; no reliable D call. V dropped 5 bases and J dropped 8 bases, with 10 bases sitting between them. The CDR3 covers 13 residues. Germline assignment: CDR1 MNHEY and CDR2 SMNVEV (reference sequence). CDR3 protein: CASSRVEDSPLHF. DNA for the CDR3: TGTGCCAGCAGTAGAGTGGAGGATTCACCCCTCCACTTT.

The chain is built from TRBV18 and TRBJ1-5; TRBD1 might be the D (6 bases). The CDR3 is made up of 15 amino acids. Germline CDR1 KGHSH, CDR2 LQKENI. V lost 6 bases and J 2 bases, leaving 14 bases between the germline ends. This chain's CDR3 is CASSTGGVGNQPQHF. For the CDR3, the DNA is TGTGCCAGCTCCACGGGGGGCGTGGGCAATCAGCCCCAGCATTTT.

This sequence joins TRBV5-1 and TRBJ2-5; D is possibly TRBD2 (5 bases). The CDR3 is 12 residues long. Germline assignment: CDR1 SGHRS and CDR2 YFSETQ. Trimming shortened V by 7 bases and J by 1 base, and 8 bases separated the two germline ends. CDR3 nucleotides: TGCGCCAGCTCCAGCGGCCAAGAGACCCAGTACTTC. Translation: CASSSGQETQYF.

J is TRBJ1-6 and V is TRBV5-1, with D maybe TRBD1 (5 bases). Trimming took off 5 bases at V and 7 bases at J, with 13 bases between the two ends. This CDR3 is 14 amino acids long. Germline CDR1 is SGHRS and CDR2 is YFSETQ. This CDR3 is CASSPDSTNSPLHF. The DNA of the CDR3 is TGCGCCAGCAGTCCCGACAGTACGAATTCACCCCTCCACTTT. The variable domain in full, with the rest retrieved from reference TRBV5-1 and TRBJ1-6, is KAGVTQTPRYLIKTRGQQVTLSCSPISGHRSVSWYQQTPGQGLQFLFEYFSETQRNKGNFPGRFSGRQFSNSRSEMNVSTLELGDSALYLCASSPDSTNSPLHFGNGTRLTVT.

The CDR3 DNA reads TGTGCCAGCAGCCGCGACAGAAGCTCTGGAAACACCATATATTTT. It codes for CASSRDRSSGNTIYF. The chain has TRBV6-5 and TRBJ1-3; TRBD1 is a possible D gene (5 bases). Germline V gene lookup returns CDR1 MNHEY and CDR2 SVGAGI. The CDR3 has 15 residues. V was shortened by 6 bases and J by 0 bases, with 12 bases between the two germline ends.

This clone occurred a few times. V is TRBV28 and J is TRBJ1-6; 8 positions match TRBD1. The V segment lost 5 bases and the J segment 7 bases; nucleotides outside the gene matches: 4. This CDR3 spans 14 amino acids. Germline values: CDR1 MDHEN, CDR2 SYDVKM. Written as DNA, the CDR3 is TGTGCCAGCAGTCCAGGGGGCATGAATTCACCCCTCCACTTT. This translates into CASSPGGMNSPLHF.

The genes are TRBV29-1 and TRBJ1-4; weak D call: TRBD1 (6 bases). V was clipped by 6 bases and J by 4 bases, with 12 bases between them. Per germline, CDR1 SQVTM and CDR2 ANQGSEA. The CDR3 runs 13 residues. Here the CDR3 reads CSVATGSNEKLFF. The DNA of the CDR3 is TGCAGCGTCGCTACAGGGAGTAATGAAAAACTGTTTTTT. The full variable domain, in which reference TRBV29-1 and TRBJ1-4 provide the parts outside the CDR3, is SAVISQKPSRDICQRGTSLTIQCQVDSQVTMMFWYRQQPGQSLTLIATANQGSEATYESGFVIDKFPISRPNLTFSTLTVSNMSPEDSSIYLCSVATGSNEKLFFGSGTQLSVL.

The rearrangement links TRBV19 to TRBJ1-1; no clear D gene. Between the trimmed V and J ends, which lost 8 bases and 1 base, there was a span of 11 bases. CDR1 is LNHDA and CDR2 is SQIVND in the germline V gene (reference sequence). The CDR3 is 13 residues long. DNA for the CDR3: TGTGCCAGTGCTACGGGAACGAACACTGAAGCTTTCTTT. It is translated as CASATGTNTEAFF.

The chain has TRBV28 and TRBJ2-5; D remains unclear. The length of the CDR3 is 15 residues. The V end lost 5 bases, the J end lost 0 bases, and 13 bases lay between the germline ends. Per germline, CDR1 MDHEN and CDR2 SYDVKM. CDR3 nucleotide sequence: TGTGCCAGCAGTCGTCGACACTCGTACCAAGAGACCCAGTACTTC. Its translation is CASSRRHSYQETQYF.